The present entry profiles one TCR beta chain with its context. No cell sorting was done before RNA was extracted from the tissue. The data originate from a study of tumor and adjacent non-tumor tissue in lung cancer. The library came from three nested PCR rounds adapted from ARM-PCR protocols. Via MiXCR, TCRdb re-called the multiplex PCR reads, giving one row per CDR3 protein. The table shows fewer than 80,000 distinct CDR3 sequences, with 65% to 75% occurring only once. Germline loops: CDR1 SQVTM, CDR2 ANQGSEA. Unmatched junction bases numbered 11, after V lost 3 bases and J lost 10 bases. CDR3 length: 16 residues.

The chain combines TRBV29-1 with TRBJ2-1; TRBD2 matches 14 bases. The sequenced material came from lung tumor tissue. The clonotype originates from a woman aged 70-85 years with non-small cell lung cancer. DNA for the CDR3: TGCAGCGTTGATATAACGCGACTAGCGGGAGGGCACGAGCAGTTCTTC. Protein sequence: CSVDITRLAGGHEQFF.